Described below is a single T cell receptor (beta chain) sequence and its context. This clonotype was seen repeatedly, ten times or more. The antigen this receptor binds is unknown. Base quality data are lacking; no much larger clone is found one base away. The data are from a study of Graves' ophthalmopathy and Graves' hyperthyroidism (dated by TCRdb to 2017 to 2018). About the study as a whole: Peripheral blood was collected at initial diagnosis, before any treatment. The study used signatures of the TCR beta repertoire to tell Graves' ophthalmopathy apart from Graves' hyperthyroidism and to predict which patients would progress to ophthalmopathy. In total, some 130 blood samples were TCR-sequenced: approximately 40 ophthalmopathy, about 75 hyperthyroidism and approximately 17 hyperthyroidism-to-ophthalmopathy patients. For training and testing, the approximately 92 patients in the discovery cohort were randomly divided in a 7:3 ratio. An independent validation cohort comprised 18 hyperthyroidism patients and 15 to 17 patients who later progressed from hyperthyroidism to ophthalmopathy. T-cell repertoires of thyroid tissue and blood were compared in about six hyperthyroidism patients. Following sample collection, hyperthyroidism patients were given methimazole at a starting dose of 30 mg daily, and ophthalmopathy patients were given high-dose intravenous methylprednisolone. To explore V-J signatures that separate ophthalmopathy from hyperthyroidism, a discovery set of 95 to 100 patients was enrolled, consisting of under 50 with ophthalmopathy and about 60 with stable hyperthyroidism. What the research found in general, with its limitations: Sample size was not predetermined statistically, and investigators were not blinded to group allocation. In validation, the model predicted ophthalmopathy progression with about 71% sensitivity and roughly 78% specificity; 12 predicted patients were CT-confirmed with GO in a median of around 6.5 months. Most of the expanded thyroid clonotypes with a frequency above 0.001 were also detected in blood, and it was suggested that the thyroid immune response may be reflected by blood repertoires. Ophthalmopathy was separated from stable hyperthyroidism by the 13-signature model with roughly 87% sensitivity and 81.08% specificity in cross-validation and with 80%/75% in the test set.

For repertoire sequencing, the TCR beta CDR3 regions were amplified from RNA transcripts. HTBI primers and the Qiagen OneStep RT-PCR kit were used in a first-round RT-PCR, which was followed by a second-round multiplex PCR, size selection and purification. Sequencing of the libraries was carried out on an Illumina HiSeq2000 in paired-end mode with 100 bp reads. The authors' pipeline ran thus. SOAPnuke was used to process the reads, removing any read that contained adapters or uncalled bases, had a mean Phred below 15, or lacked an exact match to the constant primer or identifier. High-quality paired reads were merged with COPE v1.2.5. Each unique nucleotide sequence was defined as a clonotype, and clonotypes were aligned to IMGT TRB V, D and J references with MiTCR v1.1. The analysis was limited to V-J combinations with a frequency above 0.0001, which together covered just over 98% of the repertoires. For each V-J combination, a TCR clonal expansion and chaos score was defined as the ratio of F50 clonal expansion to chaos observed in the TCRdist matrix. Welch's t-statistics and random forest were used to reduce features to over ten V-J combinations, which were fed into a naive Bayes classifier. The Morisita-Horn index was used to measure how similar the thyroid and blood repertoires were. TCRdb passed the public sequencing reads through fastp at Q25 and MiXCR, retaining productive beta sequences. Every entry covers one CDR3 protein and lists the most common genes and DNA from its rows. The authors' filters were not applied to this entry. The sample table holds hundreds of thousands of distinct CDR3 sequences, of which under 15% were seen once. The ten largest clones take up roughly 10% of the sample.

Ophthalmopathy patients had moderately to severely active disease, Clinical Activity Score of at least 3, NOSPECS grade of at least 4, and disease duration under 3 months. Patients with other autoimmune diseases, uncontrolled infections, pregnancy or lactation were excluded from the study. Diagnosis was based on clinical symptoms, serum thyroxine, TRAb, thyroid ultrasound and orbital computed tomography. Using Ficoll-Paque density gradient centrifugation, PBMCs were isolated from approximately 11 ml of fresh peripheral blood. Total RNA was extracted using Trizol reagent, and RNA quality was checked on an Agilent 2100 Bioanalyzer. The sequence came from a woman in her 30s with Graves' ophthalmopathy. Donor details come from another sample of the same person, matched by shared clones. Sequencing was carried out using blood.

The CDR3 loop reads CASSLWLAGGNIAKNIQYF. The sequenced DNA is TGTGCCAGCAGCTTATGGCTAGCGGGGGGAAATATAGCCAAAAACATTCAGTACTTC. The chain employs TRBV7-2 and TRBJ2-4; 11 of the junction bases match TRBD2. From a lookup of the germline V gene, CDR1 and CDR2 are SGHTA and FQGNSA. The CDR3 has 19 amino acids, counting the end cysteine and phenylalanine. The kept DNA is CDR3 alone, 57 bases in frame from the first base. Trimming takes 2 bases off V and 0 bases off J; junction bases not matched to a gene: 9.